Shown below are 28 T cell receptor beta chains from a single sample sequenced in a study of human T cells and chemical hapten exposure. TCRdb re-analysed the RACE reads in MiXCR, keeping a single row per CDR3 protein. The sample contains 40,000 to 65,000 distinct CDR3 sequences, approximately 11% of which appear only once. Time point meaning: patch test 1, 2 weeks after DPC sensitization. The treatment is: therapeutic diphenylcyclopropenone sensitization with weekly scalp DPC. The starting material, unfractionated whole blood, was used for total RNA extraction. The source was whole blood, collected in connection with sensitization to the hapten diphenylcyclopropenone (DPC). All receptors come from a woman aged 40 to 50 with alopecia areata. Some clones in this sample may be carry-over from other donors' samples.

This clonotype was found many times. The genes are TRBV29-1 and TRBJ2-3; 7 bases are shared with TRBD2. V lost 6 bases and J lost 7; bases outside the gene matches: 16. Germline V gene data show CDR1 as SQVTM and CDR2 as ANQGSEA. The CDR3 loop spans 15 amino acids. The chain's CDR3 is CSVDPKAGDLNTQYF. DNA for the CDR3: TGCAGCGTCGATCCAAAGGCGGGGGATCTAAATACGCAGTATTTT.

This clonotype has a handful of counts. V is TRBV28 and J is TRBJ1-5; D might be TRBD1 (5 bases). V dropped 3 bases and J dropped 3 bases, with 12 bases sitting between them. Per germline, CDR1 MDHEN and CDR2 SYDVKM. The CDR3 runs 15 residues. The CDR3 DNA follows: TGTGCCAGCAGTTTGGGGGGGAGGTACAATCAGCCCCAGCATTTT. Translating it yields CASSLGGRYNQPQHF.

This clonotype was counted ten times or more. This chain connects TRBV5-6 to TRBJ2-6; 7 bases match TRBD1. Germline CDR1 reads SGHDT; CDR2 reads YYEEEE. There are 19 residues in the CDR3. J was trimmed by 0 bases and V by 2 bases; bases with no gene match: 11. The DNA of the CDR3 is TGTGCCAGCAGCTTTCTACCGGGACAGACCATCTCTGGGGCCAACGTCCTGACTTTC. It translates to CASSFLPGQTISGANVLTF.

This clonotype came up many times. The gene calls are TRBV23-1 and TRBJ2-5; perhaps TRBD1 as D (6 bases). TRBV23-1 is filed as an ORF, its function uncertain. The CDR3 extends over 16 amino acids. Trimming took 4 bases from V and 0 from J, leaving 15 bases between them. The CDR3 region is CASSLSWTAYQETQYF. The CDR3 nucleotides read TGCGCCAGCAGTCTATCTTGGACAGCGTACCAAGAGACCCAGTACTTC.

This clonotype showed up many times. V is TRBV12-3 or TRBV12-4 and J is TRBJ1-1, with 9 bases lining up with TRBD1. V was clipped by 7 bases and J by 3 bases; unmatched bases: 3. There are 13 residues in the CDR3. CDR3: CASTGTGHTEAFF. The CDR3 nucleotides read TGTGCCAGCACCGGGACAGGGCACACTGAAGCTTTCTTT.

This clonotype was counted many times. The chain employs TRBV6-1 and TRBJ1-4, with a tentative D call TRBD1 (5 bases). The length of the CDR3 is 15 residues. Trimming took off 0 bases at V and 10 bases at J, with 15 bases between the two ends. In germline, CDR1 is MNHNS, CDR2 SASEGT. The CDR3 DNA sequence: TGTGCCAGCAGTGAAGCTGCTAAGGGACTCGGAAAACTGTTTTTT. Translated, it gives CASSEAAKGLGKLFF.

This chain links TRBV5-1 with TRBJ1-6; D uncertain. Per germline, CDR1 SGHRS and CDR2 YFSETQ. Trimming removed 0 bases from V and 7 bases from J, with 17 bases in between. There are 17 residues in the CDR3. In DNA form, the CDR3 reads TGCGCCAGCAGCTTGGGTATGGATCCCGGAAACAATTCACCCCTCCACTTT. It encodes CASSLGMDPGNNSPLHF.

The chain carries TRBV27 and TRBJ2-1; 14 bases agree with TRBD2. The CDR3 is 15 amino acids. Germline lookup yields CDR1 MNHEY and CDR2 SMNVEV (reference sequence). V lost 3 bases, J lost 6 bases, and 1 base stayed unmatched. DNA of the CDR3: TGTGCCAGCAGTTTGGGGACTAGCGGGAGCAATGAGCAGTTCTTC. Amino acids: CASSLGTSGSNEQFF.

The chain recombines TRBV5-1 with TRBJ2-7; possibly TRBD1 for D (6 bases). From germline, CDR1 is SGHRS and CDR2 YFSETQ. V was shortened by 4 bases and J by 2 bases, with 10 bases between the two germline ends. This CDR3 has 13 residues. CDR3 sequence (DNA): TGCGCCAGCAGCGGACAGCCGGCCTACGAGCAGTACTTC. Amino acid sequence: CASSGQPAYEQYF.

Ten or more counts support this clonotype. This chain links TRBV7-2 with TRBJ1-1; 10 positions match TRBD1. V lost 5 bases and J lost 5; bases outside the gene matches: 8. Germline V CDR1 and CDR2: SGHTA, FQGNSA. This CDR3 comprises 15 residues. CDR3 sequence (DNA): TGTGCCAGCAGCCCCCGTGGGACAGGGGAGACTGAAGCTTTCTTT. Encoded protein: CASSPRGTGETEAFF.

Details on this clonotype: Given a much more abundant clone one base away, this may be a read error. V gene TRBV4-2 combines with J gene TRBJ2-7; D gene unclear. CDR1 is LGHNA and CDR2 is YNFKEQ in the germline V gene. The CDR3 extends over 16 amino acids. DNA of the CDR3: TGTGTCAGCAGCCAAGAAGTCCGGATACCAGCCAGGGAGCAGTACTTC. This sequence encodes CVSSQEVRIPAREQYF.

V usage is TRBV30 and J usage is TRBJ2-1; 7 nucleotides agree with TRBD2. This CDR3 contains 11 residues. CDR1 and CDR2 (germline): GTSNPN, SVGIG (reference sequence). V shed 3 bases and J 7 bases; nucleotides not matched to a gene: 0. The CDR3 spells CAWSGGNEQFF. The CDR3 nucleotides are TGTGCCTGGAGCGGGGGGAATGAGCAGTTCTTC.

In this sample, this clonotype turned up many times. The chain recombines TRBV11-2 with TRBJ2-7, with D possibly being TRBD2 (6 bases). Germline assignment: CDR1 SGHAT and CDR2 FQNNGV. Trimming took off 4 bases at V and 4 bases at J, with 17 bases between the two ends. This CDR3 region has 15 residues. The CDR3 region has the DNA TGTGCCAGCAGCTCGGAAGCGGGTTTGGGTTACGAGCAGTACTTC. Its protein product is CASSSEAGLGYEQYF.

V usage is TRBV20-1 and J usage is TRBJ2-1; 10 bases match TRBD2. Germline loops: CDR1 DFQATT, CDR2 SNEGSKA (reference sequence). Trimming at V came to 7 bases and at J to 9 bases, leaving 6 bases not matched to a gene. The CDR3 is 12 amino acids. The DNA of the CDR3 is TGCAGTGGCCAGCGGGAGGGCCCTGAGCAGTTCTTC. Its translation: CSGQREGPEQFF.

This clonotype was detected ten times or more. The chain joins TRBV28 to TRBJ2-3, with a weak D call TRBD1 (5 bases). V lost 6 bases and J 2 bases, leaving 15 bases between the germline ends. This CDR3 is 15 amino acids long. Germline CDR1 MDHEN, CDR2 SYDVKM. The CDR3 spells CASRVQGTATDTQYF. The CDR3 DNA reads TGTGCCAGCAGGGTCCAGGGTACCGCCACAGATACGCAGTATTTT.

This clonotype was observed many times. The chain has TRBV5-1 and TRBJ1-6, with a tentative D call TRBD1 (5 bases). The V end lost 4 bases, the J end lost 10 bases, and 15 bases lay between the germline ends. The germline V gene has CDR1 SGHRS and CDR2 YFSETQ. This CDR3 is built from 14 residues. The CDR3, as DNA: TGCGCCAGCAGCCGAGGGGAGGTCGACTCACCCCTCCACTTT. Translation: CASSRGEVDSPLHF.

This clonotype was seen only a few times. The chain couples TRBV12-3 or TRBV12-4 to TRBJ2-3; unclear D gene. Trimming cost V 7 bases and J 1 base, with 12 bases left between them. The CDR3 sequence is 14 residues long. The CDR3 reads CASKKRHGTDTQYF. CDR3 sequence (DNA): TGTGCCAGCAAAAAGAGGCATGGCACAGATACGCAGTATTTT.

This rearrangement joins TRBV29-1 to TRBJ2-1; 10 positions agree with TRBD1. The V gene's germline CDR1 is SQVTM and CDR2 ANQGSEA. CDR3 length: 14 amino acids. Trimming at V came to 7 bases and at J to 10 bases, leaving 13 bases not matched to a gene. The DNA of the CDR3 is TGCAGCGGGAAATTAAGACAGGGGGCTGGGGAGCAGTTCTTC. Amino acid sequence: CSGKLRQGAGEQFF.

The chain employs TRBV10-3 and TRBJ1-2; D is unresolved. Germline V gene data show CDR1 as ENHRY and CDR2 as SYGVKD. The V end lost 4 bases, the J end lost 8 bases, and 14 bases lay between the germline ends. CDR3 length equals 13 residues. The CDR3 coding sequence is TGTGCCATCAGTGGCCGGGAGACGGAGGGCTACACCTTC. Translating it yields CAISGRETEGYTF.

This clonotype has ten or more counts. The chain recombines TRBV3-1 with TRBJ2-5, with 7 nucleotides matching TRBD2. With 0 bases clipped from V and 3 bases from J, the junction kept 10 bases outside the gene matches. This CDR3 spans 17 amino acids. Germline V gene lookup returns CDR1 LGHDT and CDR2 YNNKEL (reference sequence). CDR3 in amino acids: CASSQDLTSSTEETQYF. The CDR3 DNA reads TGTGCCAGCAGCCAAGATTTGACTAGCTCAACCGAAGAGACCCAGTACTTC.

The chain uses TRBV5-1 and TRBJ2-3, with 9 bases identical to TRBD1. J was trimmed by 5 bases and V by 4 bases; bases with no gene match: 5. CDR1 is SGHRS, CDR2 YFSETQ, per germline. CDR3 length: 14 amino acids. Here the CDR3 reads CASSHGQGKDTQYF. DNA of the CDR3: TGCGCCAGCAGCCACGGACAGGGGAAAGATACGCAGTATTTT.

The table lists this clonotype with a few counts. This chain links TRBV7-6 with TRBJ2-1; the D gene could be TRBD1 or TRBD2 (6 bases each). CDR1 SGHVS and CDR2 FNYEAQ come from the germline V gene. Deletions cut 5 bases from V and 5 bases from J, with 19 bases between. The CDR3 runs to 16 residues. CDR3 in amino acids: CASSPGRGPYNNEQFF. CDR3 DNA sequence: TGTGCCAGCAGCCCCGGCCGGGGGCCGTACAACAATGAGCAGTTCTTC.

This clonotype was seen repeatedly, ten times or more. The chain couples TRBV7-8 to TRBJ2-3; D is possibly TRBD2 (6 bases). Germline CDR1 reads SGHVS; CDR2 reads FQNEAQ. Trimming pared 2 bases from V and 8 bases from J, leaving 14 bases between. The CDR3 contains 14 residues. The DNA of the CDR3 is TGTGCCAGCAGCTTAAGAACGGGGGTTACTACGCAGTATTTT. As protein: CASSLRTGVTTQYF.

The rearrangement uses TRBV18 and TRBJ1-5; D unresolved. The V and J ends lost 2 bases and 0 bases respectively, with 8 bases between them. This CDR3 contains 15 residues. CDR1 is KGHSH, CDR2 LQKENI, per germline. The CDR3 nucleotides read TGTGCCAGCTCACCAGGGGTGATTAGCAATCAGCCCCAGCATTTT. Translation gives CASSPGVISNQPQHF. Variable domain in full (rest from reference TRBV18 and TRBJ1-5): NAGVMQNPRHLVRRRGQEARLRCSPMKGHSHVYWYRQLPEEGLKFMVYLQKENIIDESGMPKERFSAEFPKEGPSILRIQQVVRGDSAAYFCASSPGVISNQPQHFGDGTRLSIL.

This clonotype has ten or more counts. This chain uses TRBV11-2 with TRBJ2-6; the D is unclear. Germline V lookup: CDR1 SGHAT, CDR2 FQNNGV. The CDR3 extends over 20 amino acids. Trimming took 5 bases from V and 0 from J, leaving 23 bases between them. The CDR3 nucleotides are TGTGCCAGCAGCCCTGCTTTTGACCCCTATTCAAGCTCTGGGGCCAACGTCCTGACTTTC. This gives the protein CASSPAFDPYSSSGANVLTF.

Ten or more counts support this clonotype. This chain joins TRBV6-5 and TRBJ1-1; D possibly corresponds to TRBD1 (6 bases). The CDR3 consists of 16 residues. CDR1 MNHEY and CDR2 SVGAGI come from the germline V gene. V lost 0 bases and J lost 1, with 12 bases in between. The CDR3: CASSYSSGAPNTEAFF. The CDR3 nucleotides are TGTGCCAGCAGTTACTCATCGGGGGCTCCGAACACTGAAGCTTTCTTT.

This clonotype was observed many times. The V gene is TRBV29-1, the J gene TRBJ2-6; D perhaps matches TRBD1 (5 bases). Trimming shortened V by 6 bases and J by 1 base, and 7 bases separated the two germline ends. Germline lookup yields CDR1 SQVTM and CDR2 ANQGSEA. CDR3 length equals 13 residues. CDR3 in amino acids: CSVKGSGANVLTF. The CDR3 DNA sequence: TGCAGCGTGAAGGGGTCTGGGGCCAACGTCCTGACTTTC.

The CDR3 loop is CSANSLAGVSTDTQYF. The DNA for the CDR3 is TGCAGTGCTAACTCACTAGCGGGAGTAAGCACAGATACGCAGTATTTT. The chain has TRBV20-1 and TRBJ2-3; 11 bases are shared with TRBD2. The germline V gene encodes CDR1 DFQATT and CDR2 SNEGSKA (reference sequence). Trimming took 4 bases from V and 0 from J; bases not matched to a gene: 6. The CDR3 spans 16 residues.